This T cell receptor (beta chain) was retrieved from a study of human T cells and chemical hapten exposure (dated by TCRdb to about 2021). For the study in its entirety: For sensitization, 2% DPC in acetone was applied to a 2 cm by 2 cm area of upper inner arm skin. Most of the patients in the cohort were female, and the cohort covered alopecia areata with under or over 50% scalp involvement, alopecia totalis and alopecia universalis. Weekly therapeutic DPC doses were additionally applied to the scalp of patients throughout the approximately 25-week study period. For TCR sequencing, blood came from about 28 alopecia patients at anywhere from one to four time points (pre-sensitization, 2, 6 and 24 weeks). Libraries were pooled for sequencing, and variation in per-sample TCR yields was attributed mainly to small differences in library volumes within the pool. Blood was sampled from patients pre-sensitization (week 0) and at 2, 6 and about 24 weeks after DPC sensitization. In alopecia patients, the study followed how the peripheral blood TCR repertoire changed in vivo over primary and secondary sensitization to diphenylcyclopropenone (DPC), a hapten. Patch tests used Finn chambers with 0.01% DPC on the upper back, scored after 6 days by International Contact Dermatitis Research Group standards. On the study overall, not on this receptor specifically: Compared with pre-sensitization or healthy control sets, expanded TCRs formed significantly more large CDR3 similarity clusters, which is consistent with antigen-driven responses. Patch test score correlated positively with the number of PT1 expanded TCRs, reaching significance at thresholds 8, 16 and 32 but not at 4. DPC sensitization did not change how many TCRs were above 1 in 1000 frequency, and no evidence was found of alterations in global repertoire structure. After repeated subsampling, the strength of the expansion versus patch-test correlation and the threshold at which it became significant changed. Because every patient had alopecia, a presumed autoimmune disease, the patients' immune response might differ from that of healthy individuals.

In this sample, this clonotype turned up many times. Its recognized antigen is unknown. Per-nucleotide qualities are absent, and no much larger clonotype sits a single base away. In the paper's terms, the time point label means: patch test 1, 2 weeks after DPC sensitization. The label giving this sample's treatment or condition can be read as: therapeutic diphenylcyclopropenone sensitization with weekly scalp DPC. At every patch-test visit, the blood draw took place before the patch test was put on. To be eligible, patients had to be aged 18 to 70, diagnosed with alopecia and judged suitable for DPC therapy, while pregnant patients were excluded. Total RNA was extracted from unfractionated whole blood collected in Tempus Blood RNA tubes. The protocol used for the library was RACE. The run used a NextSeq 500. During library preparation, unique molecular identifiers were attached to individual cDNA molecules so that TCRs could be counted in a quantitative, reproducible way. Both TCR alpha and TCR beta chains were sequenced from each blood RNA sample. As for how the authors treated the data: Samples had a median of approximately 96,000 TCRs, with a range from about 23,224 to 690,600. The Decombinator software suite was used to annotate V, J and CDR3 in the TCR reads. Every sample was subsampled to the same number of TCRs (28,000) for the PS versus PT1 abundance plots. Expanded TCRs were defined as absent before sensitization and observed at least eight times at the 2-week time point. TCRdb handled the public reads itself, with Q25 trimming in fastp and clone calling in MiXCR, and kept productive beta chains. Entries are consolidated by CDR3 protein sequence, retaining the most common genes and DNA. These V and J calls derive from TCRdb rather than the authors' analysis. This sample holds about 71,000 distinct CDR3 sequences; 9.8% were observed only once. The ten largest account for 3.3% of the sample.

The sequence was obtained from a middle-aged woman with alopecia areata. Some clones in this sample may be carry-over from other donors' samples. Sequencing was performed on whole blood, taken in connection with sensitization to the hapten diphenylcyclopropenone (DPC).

The DNA sequence follows: TGTGCCAGCAGTCTCGGCAGGGTCAGTTATGGCTACACCTTC. It specifies CASSLGRVSYGYTF. The V and J segments used are TRBV28 and TRBJ1-2; D gene: possibly TRBD1, on 5 matching bases. Deletion took 5 bases off V and 5 bases off J, with a span of 15 bases between the germline ends. CDR3 length: 14 amino acids, cysteine to phenylalanine. Of the read, only the CDR3 DNA is kept; its 42 bases are in frame from base 1. Looking up the germline V gene yields CDR1 MDHEN and CDR2 SYDVKM.